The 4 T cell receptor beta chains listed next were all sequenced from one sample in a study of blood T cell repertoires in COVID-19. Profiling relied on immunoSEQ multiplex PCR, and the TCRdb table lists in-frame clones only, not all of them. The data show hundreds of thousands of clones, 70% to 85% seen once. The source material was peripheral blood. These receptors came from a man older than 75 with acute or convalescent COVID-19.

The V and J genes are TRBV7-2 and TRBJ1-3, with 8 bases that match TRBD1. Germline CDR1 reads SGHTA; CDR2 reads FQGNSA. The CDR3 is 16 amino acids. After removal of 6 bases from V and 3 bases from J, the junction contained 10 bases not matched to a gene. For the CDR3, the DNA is TGTGCCAGCAGACCACCTCAGGGGGCTTATGGAAACACCATATATTTT. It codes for CASRPPQGAYGNTIYF.

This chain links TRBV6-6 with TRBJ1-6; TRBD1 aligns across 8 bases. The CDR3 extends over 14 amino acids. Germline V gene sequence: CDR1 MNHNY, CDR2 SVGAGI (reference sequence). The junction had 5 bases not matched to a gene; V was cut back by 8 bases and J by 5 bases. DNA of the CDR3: TGTGCCAGCCGCGTGGACAGGGATAATTCACCCCTCCACTTT. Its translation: CASRVDRDNSPLHF.

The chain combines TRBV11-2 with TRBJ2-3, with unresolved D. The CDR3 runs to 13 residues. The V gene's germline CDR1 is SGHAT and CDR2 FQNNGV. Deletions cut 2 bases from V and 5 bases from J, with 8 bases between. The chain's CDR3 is CASSLYSGDTQYF. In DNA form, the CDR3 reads TGTGCCAGCAGCTTATATTCCGGAGATACGCAGTATTTT. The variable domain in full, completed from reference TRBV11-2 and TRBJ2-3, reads EAGVAQSPRYKIIEKRQSVAFWCNPISGHATLYWYQQILGQGPKLLIQFQNNGVVDDSQLPKDRFSAERLKGVDSTLKIQPAKLEDSAVYLCASSLYSGDTQYFGPGTRLTVL.

The CDR3 region has the DNA TGCAGCGTGATGACAGTCTACGAGCAGTACTTC. Residues: CSVMTVYEQYF. The chain recombines TRBV29-1 with TRBJ2-7; a weak D match, TRBD1 (5 bases). Germline V lookup: CDR1 SQVTM, CDR2 ANQGSEA. V lost 6 bases and J 3 bases, leaving 9 bases between the germline ends. The CDR3 contains 11 residues.